The clone carrying this T cell receptor (beta chain) has ten or more counts. Antigen specificity is unknown. The data are from a study of neurological immune-mediated disorders. Study-level points and caveats: There were no CDR3 amino acid sequences shared by expanded clones across subjects, a result suggesting private repertoires in all groups.

CDR1 and CDR2 from the germline V gene are SGHKS and YYEKEE (reference sequence). The CDR3 runs to 14 residues. Trimming removed 5 bases from V and 6 bases from J, with 16 bases in between. Regarding time point: longitudinal time-point 1 (baseline). Synthesis of cDNA used 5'RACE (with 10-nucleotide random UMIs). TCRdb used MiXCR to reprocess the 5' RACE reads, holding one entry per CDR3 protein. Seen here are approximately 49,000 distinct CDR3 sequences, less than 12% observed once, and the top ten hold about 1.6%. Sequencing was performed on PBMCs. The chain links TRBV5-5 to TRBJ2-3; the D gene is possibly TRBD1 (5 bases). The sequence derives from a woman aged 40 to 50 in good health. CDR3 sequence: CASSYAGPGDTQYF. Here the CDR3 DNA reads TGTGCCAGCAGTTACGCCGGTCCAGGGGATACGCAGTATTTT.